The clone carrying this T cell receptor (beta chain) was seen at least ten times. These data are taken from a study of CD8+CD57+ T cells in acquired aplastic anemia. V was clipped by 2 bases and J by 2 bases; unmatched bases: 5. The CDR3 length is 15 residues. The germline CDR1 and CDR2 sequences are MNHNY and SVGAGI (reference sequence). Genomic DNA acted as the template from which TCR beta VDJ combination and CDR3 sequence profiling were carried out. TCRdb re-called the reads with MiXCR, one entry per CDR3 protein. Of some 210,000 distinct CDR3 sequences in the sample, approximately 60% were seen once.

The chain couples TRBV6-6 to TRBJ1-2, with TRBD1 matching 7 bases. The clonotype was recovered from a human donor in good health. The sequencing sample was made of sorted CD4+, CD8+, or CD8+CD57+ T cells (not recorded which) from PBMCs. CDR3: CASSYETGRNYGYTF. CDR3 coding DNA: TGTGCCAGCAGTTACGAGACAGGGCGCAACTATGGCTACACCTTC.